The TCR beta chain under discussion was sequenced for a study of blood T cell repertoires in COVID-19. Study summary: Samples representing acute and convalescent COVID-19 were sourced from the United States, Italy and Spain.

Germline CDR1 SGHKS, CDR2 YYEKEE (reference sequence). Trimming took 0 bases from V and 3 from J, leaving 9 bases between them. The CDR3 runs to 14 residues. In the authors' methods: Estimation of nucleated cell counts was performed using reference gene primer amplification. The data were produced by immunoSEQ multiplex PCR, yet TCRdb's version contains in-frame clones alone and is incomplete. D and trimming were read from the DNA, whereas the V and J calls and clone size are those reported in that table. Of about 170,000 clones in the sample, more than 85% are singletons; the top ten hold roughly 7%.

The sample taken for sequencing was peripheral blood. The TCR comes from a woman of 80 years or more in a cohort sampled during active or convalescent COVID-19. The J gene is TRBJ1-1, the V gene TRBV5-5; D not resolved. CDR3 residues: CASSLGVSDTEAFF. The CDR3 DNA is TGTGCCAGCAGCTTGGGAGTTTCGGACACTGAAGCTTTCTTT.